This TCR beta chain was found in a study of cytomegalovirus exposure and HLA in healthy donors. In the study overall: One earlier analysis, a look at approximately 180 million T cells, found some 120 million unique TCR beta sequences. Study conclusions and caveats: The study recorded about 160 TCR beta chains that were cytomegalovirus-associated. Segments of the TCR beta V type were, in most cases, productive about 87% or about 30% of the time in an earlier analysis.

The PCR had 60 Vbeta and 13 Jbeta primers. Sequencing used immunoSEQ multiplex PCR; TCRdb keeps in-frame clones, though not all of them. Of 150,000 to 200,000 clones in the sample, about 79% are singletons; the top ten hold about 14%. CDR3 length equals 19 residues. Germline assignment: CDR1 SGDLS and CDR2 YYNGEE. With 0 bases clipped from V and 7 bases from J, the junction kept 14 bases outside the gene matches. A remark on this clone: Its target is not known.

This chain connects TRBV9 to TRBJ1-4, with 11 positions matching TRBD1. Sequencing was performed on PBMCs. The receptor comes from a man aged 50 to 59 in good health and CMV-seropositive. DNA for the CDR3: TGTGCCAGCAGCGTAGGAGGGACAGGGGGGCCGCGAGGGGTTGAAAAACTGTTTTTT. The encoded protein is CASSVGGTGGPRGVEKLFF.